This T cell receptor beta chain was captured in a study of T cells in Graves' hyperthyroidism and ophthalmopathy. Diagnostic decisions used clinical symptoms, serum thyroxine and TRAb, thyroid ultrasound and orbital computed tomography. Study results and caveats: Blood also showed most of the thyroid clonotypes that were expanded above 0.001.

RNA transcripts were the template for amplifying TCR beta CDR3 regions. First-round RT-PCR with HTBI primers amplified the TCR CDR3 region. TCRdb passed the multiplex PCR reads through MiXCR, listing each CDR3 protein once. Here the sample spans approximately 330,000 distinct CDR3 sequences, about an eighth being singletons. This clonotype was seen a handful of times. What it binds is unknown. The germline gives CDR1 MDHEN, CDR2 SYDVKM. Trimming removed 6 bases from V and 7 bases from J; junction bases left unmatched: 10. This CDR3 is 15 amino acids long. V gene TRBV28 combines with J gene TRBJ1-5; 9 nucleotides match TRBD1. The source of this sequence is a woman aged 40 to 50 with Graves' ophthalmopathy. What was sequenced was blood. This CDR3 reads CASSRFGQGKQPQHF. The CDR3 DNA follows: TGTGCCAGCAGCAGATTTGGACAGGGGAAACAGCCCCAGCATTTT. Full variable domain (rest looked up from reference TRBV28 and TRBJ1-5): DVKVTQSSRYLVKRTGEKVFLECVQDMDHENMFWYRQDPGLGLRLIYFSYDVKMKEKGDIPEGYSVSREKKERFSLILESASTNQTSMYLCASSRFGQGKQPQHFGDGTRLSIL.